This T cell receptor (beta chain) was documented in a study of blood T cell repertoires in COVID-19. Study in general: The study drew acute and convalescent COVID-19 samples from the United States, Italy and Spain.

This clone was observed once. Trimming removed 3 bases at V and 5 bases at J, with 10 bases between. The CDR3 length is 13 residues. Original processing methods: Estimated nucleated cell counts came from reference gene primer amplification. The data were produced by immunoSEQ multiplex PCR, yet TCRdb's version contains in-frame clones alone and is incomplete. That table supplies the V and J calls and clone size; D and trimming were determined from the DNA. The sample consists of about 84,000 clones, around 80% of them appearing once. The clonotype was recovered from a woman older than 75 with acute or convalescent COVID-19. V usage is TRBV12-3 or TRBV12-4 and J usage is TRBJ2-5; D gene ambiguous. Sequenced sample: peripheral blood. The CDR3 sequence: CASSFKSGETQYF. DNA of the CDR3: TGTGCCAGCAGTTTTAAGTCCGGGGAGACCCAGTACTTC.